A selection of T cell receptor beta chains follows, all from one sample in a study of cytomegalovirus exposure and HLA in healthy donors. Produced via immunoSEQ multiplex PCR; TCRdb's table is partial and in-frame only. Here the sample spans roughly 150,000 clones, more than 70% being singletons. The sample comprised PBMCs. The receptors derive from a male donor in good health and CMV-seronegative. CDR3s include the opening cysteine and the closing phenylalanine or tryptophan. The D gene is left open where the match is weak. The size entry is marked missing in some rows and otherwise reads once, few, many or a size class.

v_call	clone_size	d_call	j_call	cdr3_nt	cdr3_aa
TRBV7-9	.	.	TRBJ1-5	TGTGCCAGCAGCTTAGACCAGAATCAGCCCCAGCATTTT	CASSLDQNQPQHF
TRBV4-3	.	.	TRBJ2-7	TGCGCCAGCAGCCAAGATTACCCAGGAAGCGAGCAGTACTTC	CASSQDYPGSEQYF
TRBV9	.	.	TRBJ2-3	TGTGCCAGCAGCGTAGACGGTAGCACAGATACGCAGTATTTT	CASSVDGSTDTQYF
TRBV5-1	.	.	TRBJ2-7	TGCGCCAGCAGCTCTGAAAGGGGTACCTACGAGCAGTACTTC	CASSSERGTYEQYF
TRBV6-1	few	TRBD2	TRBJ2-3	TGTGCCAGCAGTGAACTAGCGGGGGGCCCAGATACGCAGTATTTT	CASSELAGGPDTQYF
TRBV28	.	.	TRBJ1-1	TGTGCCAGCAGTTTGGGGGGGGCTTTCTTT	CASSLGGAFF
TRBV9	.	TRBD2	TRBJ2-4	TGTGCCAGCAGCCCCCGTAGCGGGAGTTACATTCAGTACTTC	CASSPRSGSYIQYF
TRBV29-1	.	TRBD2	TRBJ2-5	TGCAGCGCCCGAGCGGGAGACGTGACCCAGTACTTC	CSARAGDVTQYF
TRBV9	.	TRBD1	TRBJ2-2	TGTGCCAGCAGCGTAGTGGGACAGAGGAACACCGGGGAGCTGTTTTTT	CASSVVGQRNTGELFF
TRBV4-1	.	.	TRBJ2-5	TGCGCCAGCAGCCAAGTTAAACCAAATAGCCAGACCCAGTACTTC	CASSQVKPNSQTQYF
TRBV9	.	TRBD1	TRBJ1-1	TGTGCCAGCAGCGTACACGGACAGGGGGACACTGAAGCTTTCTTT	CASSVHGQGDTEAFF
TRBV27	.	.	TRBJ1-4	TGTGCCAGCAGTTCGTTAGTCACTTATAATGAAAAACTGTTTTTT	CASSSLVTYNEKLFF
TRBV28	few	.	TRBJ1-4	TGTGCCAGCAGCCCTTTGGGGTGGGGAGATGAAAAACTGTTTTTT	CASSPLGWGDEKLFF
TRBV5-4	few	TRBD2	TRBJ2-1	TGTGCCAGCAGCTCATTCGGACTAGCGGGGGGGCCTCTCTTC	CASSSFGLAGGPLF
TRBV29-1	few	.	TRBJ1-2	TGCAGCGTTGACGGGAACTATGGCTACACCTTC	CSVDGNYGYTF
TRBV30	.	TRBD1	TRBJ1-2	TGTGCCTGGGACAGGGGGATGGATGGCTACACCTTC	CAWDRGMDGYTF
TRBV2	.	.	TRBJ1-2	TGTGCCAGCAGTGACCCCCGGGGGGCTTCCTATGGCTACACCTTC	CASSDPRGASYGYTF
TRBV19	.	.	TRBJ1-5	TGTGCCAGTAGTCCCCGCGGGGGGCTGGGGTCAAGCAATCAGCCCCAGCATTTT	CASSPRGGLGSSNQPQHF
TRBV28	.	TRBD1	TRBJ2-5	TGTGCCACCCAGGGGGCGAAGGGTTGGTGGCAAGAGACCCAGTACTTC	CATQGAKGWWQETQYF
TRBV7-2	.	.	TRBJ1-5	TGTGCCAGCAGCTTGGACTATCAGCCCCAGCATTTT	CASSLDYQPQHF
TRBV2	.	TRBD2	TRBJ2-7	TGTGCCAGCTCGGGACTAGCGTCCTACGAGCAGTACTTC	CASSGLASYEQYF
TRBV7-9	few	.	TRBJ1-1	TGTGCCAGCAGCTCCCCGGGATGGGACACTGAAGCTTTCTTT	CASSSPGWDTEAFF
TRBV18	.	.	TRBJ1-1	TGTGCCAGCTCACCATGGGAGGGGAGAGCGGACACTGAAGCTTTCTTT	CASSPWEGRADTEAFF
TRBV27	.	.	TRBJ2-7	TGTGCCAGCGGATCGGGATCCACCATCTCCTACGAGCAGTACTTC	CASGSGSTISYEQYF
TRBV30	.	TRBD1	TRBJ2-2	TGTGCCTGGAGGCCCCCTGGGGACAGGCTCACCGGGGAGCTGTTTTTT	CAWRPPGDRLTGELFF
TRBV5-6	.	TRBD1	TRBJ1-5	TGTGCCAGCAGCTTGAAAGGTCCTGGACAGGTTCCTAGCAATCAGCCCCAGCATTTT	CASSLKGPGQVPSNQPQHF
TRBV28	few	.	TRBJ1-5	TGTGCCAGCAAGGCAGGGATTTTGGGTCAGCCCCAGCATTTT	CASKAGILGQPQHF
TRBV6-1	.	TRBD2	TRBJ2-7	TGTGCCAGCACACCCCGGGGGGGTTACGAGCAGTACTTC	CASTPRGGYEQYF
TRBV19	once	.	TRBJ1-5	TGTGCCAGTAGTCCCTCGGACTGGCAGCCCCAGCATTTT	CASSPSDWQPQHF
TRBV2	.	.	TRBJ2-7	TGTGCCAGCAGGGAGTCCAGCATCTACGAGCAGTACTTC	CASRESSIYEQYF
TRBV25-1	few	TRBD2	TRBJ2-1	TGTGCCAGCAGTGAATATCGTGGGCTTAGGGGTCCGGGAGGTGAGCAGTTCTTC	CASSEYRGLRGPGGEQFF
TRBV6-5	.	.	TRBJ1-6	TGTGCCAGCAGTACACAGGTTAATTCACCCCTCCACTTT	CASSTQVNSPLHF
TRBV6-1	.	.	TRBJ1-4	TGTGCCAGCAGTGAAGCCTCCAGGGGTAATGAAAAACTGTTTTTT	CASSEASRGNEKLFF
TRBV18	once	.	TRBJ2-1	TGTGCCAGCTCACTGACCATGGCGGACAATGAGCAGTTCTTC	CASSLTMADNEQFF
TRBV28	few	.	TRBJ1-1	TGTGCCAGCAGTTTAAGCCCCCGCGGAGCTTTCTTT	CASSLSPRGAFF
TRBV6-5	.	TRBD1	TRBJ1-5	TGTGCCAGCAGTGGGGGACAGGGGGAAACGGGGCCCCAGCATTTT	CASSGGQGETGPQHF